Listed here are 7 T cell receptor beta chains from one sample, sequenced in a study of cytomegalovirus exposure and HLA in healthy donors. Use of 60 Vbeta and 13 Jbeta primers characterized the PCR. Only in-frame clones appear in the TCRdb table, and some are missing; sequencing was by immunoSEQ multiplex PCR. The sample consists of some 120,000 clones, 80% of them appearing once. The sequencing sample was made of PBMCs. The receptors were sampled from a male donor in good health and CMV-seronegative.

This chain uses TRBV19 with TRBJ2-7; 9 bases fit TRBD1. In germline, CDR1 is LNHDA, CDR2 SQIVND (reference sequence). The CDR3 is 15 residues long. V was pared by 4 bases and J by 2 bases, with 6 bases of the junction left unmatched. In nucleotides, the CDR3 is TGTGCCAGTAGTACCAGACAGGGGGGGACCTACGAGCAGTACTTC. It translates to CASSTRQGGTYEQYF.

This clone showed up just once. The chain has TRBV9 and TRBJ1-2, with TRBD1 as a possible D gene (6 bases). Germline V gene sequence: CDR1 SGDLS, CDR2 YYNGEE. Between the trimmed V and J ends, which lost 3 bases and 4 bases, there was a span of 16 bases. This CDR3 contains 15 residues. CDR3 protein: CASSAKTGSLYGYTF. In nucleotides, the CDR3 is TGTGCCAGCAGCGCCAAGACAGGATCCCTCTATGGCTACACCTTC.

This chain links TRBV5-1 with TRBJ1-2; D gene uncertain. Germline CDR1 is SGHRS and CDR2 is YFSETQ. There are 14 residues in the CDR3. Trimming removed 4 bases at V and 4 bases at J, with 14 bases between. The CDR3 sequence: CASSLGNPGYGYTF. CDR3 nucleotides: TGCGCCAGCAGCCTCGGGAATCCGGGCTATGGCTACACCTTC.

The chain links TRBV6-1 to TRBJ1-4, with unresolved D. Between the trimmed V and J ends, which lost 1 base and 8 bases, there was a span of 8 bases. Germline-derived CDR1 and CDR2 are MNHNS and SASEGT. The CDR3 consists of 13 residues. The CDR3 reads CASSEVNSEKLFF. CDR3 nucleotide sequence: TGTGCCAGCAGTGAAGTGAACAGCGAAAAACTGTTTTTT.

The CDR3 region is CASSEEADNEKLFF. The CDR3 DNA reads as TGTGCCAGCAGTGAAGAGGCGGATAATGAAAAACTGTTTTTT. V usage is TRBV6-1 and J usage is TRBJ1-4; D gene ambiguous. V was cut by 1 base and J by 4 bases, with 7 bases left in between. This CDR3 is built from 14 residues. Germline V gene lookup returns CDR1 MNHNS and CDR2 SASEGT.

The chain recombines TRBV4-1 with TRBJ1-3; unclear D gene. Germline V gene sequence: CDR1 MGHRA, CDR2 YSYEKL. V was pared by 0 bases and J by 2 bases, with 14 bases between. The CDR3 spans 17 residues. CDR3 bases: TGCGCCAGCAGCCAAGATGGGGAGGGAGAGGCTGGAAACACCATATATTTT. It specifies CASSQDGEGEAGNTIYF.

The J gene is TRBJ2-3, the V gene TRBV4-1, with a tentative D call TRBD2 (5 bases). The length of the CDR3 is 12 residues. Germline lookup yields CDR1 MGHRA and CDR2 YSYEKL. Trimming cost V 5 bases and J 5 bases, with 8 bases left between them. Written as DNA, the CDR3 is TGCGCCAGCAGCGGGGAGAGAGATACGCAGTATTTT. Its translation: CASSGERDTQYF.